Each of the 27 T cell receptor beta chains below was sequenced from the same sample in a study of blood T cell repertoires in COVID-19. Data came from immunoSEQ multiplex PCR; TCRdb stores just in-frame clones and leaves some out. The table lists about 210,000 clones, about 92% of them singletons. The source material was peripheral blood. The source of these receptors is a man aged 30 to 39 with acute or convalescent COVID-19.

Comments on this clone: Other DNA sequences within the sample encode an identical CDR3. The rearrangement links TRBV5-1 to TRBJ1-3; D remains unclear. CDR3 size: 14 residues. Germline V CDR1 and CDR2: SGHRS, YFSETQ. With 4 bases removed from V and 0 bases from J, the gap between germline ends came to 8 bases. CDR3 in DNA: TGCGCCAGCAGCCGTGATAGCTCTGGAAACACCATATATTTT. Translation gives CASSRDSSGNTIYF. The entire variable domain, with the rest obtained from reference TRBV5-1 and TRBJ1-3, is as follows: KAGVTQTPRYLIKTRGQQVTLSCSPISGHRSVSWYQQTPGQGLQFLFEYFSETQRNKGNFPGRFSGRQFSNSRSEMNVSTLELGDSALYLCASSRDSSGNTIYFGEGSWLTVV.

As DNA, the CDR3 is TGTGCCAGCAGTTTCCCCGGGACAGGAGGAAACACCATATATTTT. Protein product: CASSFPGTGGNTIYF. The rearrangement uses TRBV28 and TRBJ1-3; 8 bases line up with TRBD1. From germline, CDR1 is MDHEN and CDR2 SYDVKM. V lost 3 bases, J lost 4 bases, and 5 bases stayed unmatched. CDR3 length: 15 amino acids.

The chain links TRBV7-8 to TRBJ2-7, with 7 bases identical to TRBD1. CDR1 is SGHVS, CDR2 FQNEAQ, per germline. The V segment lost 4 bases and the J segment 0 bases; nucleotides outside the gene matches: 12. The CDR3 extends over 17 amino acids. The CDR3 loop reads CASSSWTGPQYSYEQYF. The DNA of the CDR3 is TGTGCCAGCAGCTCCTGGACAGGTCCTCAATACTCCTACGAGCAGTACTTC.

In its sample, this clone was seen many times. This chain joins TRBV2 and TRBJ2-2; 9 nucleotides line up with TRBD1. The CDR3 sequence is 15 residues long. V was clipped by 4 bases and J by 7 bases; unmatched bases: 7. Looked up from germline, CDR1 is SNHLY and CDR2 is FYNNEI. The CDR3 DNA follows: TGTGCCAGCAGTGCGGGACAGGGTTACGGCGGGGAGCTGTTTTTT. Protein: CASSAGQGYGGELFF.

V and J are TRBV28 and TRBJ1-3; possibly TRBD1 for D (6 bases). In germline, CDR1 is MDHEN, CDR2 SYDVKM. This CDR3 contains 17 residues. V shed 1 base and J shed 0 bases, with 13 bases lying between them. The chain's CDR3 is CASSLYGGPSSGNTIYF. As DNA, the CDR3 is TGTGCCAGCAGTTTATATGGGGGCCCCAGCTCTGGAAACACCATATATTTT.

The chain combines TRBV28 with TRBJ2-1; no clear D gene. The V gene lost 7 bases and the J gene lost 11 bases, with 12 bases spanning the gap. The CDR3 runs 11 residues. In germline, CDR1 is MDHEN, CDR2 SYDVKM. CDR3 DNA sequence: TGTGCCAGCATCGACGAGACACAGCAGTTCTTC. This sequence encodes CASIDETQQFF.

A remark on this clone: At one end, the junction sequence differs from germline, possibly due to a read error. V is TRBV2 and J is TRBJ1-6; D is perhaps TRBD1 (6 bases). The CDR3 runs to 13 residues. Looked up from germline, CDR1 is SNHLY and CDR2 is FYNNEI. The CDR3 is CASREDRYSPLHF. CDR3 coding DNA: TGTGCCAGCAGGGAAGACAGGTATTCACCCCTCCACTTT.

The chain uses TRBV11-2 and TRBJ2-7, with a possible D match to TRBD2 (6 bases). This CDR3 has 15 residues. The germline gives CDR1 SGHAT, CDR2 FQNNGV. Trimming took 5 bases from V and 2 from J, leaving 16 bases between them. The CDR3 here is CASSDRGVPTYEQYF. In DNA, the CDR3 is TGTGCCAGCAGCGATCGCGGGGTCCCTACCTACGAGCAGTACTTC.

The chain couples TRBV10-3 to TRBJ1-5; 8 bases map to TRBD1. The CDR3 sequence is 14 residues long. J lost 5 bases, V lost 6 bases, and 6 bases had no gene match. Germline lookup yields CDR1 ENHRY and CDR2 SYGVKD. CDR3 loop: CAISNTGGDQPQHF. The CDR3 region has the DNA TGTGCCATCAGCAATACAGGGGGGGATCAGCCCCAGCATTTT.

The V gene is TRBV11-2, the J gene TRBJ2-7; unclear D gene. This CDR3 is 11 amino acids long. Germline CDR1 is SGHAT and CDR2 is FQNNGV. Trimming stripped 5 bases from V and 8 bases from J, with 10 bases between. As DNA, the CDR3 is TGTGCCAGCAGCATCACAGAACAGCAGTACTTC. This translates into CASSITEQQYF.

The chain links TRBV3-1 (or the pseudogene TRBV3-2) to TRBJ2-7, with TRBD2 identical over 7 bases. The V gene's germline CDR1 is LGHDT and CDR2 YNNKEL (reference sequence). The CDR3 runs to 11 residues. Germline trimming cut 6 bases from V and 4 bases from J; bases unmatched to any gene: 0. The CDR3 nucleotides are TGTGCCAGCAGGGGAGGGTACGAGCAGTACTTC. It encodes CASRGGYEQYF.

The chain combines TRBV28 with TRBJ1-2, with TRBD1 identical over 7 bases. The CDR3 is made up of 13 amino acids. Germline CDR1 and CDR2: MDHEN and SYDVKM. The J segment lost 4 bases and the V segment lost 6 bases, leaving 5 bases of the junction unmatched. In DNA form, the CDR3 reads TGTGCCAGCAGCACGACAGGGACCTATGGCTACACCTTC. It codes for CASSTTGTYGYTF.

CDR3 nucleotides: TGTGCCAGCAGCTTAGCCTACTCTAGTTATGAGCAGTTCTTC. This encodes CASSLAYSSYEQFF. The chain carries TRBV7-9 and TRBJ2-1; D call uncertain. The CDR3 runs to 14 residues. In germline, CDR1 is SEHNR, CDR2 FQNEAQ (reference sequence). Deletions cut 0 bases from V and 8 bases from J, with 11 bases between.

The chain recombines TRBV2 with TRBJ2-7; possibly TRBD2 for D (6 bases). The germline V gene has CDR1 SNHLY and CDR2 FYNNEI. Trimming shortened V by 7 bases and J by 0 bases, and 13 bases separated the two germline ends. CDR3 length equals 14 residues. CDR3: CASTGRDFSYEQYF. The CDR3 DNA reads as TGTGCCAGCACCGGTCGGGACTTCTCCTACGAGCAGTACTTC. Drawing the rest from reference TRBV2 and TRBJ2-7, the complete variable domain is EPEVTQTPSHQVTQMGQEVILRCVPISNHLYFYWYRQILGQKVEFLVSFYNNEISEKSEIFDDQFSVERPDGSNFTLKIRSTKLEDSAMYFCASTGRDFSYEQYFGPGTRLTVT.

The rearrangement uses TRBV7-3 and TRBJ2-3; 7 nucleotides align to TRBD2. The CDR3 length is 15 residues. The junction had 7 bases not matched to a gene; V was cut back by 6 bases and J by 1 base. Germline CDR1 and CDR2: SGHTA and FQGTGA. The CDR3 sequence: CASSSTSARTDTQYF. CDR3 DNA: TGTGCCAGCAGTTCCACTAGCGCCCGCACAGATACGCAGTATTTT.

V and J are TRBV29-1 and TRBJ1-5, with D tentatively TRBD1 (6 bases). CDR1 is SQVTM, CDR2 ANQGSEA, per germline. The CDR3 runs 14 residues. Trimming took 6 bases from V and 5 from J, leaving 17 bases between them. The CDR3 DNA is TGCAGCGTCGGAACAGGGTTTTCCGATCAGCCCCAGCATTTT. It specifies CSVGTGFSDQPQHF.

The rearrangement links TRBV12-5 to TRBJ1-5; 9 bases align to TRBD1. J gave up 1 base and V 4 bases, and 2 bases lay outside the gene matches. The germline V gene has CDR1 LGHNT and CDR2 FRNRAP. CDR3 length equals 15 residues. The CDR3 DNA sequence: TGTGCTAGTGGTTCAGGACAGGGGAGCAATCAGCCCCAGCATTTT. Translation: CASGSGQGSNQPQHF.

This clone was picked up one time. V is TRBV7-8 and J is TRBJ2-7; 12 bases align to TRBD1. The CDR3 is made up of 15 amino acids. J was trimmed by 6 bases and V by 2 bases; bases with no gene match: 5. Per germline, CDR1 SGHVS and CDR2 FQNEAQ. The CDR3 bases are TGTGCCAGCAGCTTAACGGGACAGGGGGCTTTCGAGCAGTACTTC. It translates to CASSLTGQGAFEQYF. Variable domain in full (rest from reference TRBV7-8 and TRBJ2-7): GAGVSQSPRYKVAKRGQDVALRCDPISGHVSLFWYQQALGQGPEFLTYFQNEAQLDKSGLPSDRFFAERPEGSVSTLKIQRTQQEDSAVYLCASSLTGQGAFEQYFGPGTRLTVT.

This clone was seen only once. The DNA for the CDR3 is TGTGCCAGTATAAAAGCGGATACGCAGTATTTT. It translates to CASIKADTQYF. This chain joins TRBV27 and TRBJ2-3; D is unclear. Trimming pared 9 bases from V and 6 bases from J, leaving 10 bases between. The germline CDR1 and CDR2 sequences are MNHEY and SMNVEV (reference sequence). The CDR3 is 11 residues long.

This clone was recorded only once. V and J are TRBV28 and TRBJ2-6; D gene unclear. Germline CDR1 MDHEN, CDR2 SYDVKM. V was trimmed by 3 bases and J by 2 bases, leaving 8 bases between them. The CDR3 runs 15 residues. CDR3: CASSLPSTGANVLTF. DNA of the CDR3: TGTGCCAGCAGTTTGCCCAGTACTGGGGCCAACGTCCTGACTTTC.

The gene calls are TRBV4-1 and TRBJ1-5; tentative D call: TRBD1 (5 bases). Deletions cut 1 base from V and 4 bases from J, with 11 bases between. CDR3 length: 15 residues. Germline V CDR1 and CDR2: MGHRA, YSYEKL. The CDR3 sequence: CASSQAEGPNQPQHF. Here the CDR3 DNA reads TGCGCCAGCAGCCAAGCGGAGGGGCCAAATCAGCCCCAGCATTTT.

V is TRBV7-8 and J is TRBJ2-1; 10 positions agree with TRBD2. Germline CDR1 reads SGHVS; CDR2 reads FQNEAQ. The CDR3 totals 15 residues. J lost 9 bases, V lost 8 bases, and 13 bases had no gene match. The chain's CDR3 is CASGRSGRVFVEQFF. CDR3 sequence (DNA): TGTGCCAGCGGAAGAAGCGGGAGGGTCTTCGTTGAGCAGTTCTTC.

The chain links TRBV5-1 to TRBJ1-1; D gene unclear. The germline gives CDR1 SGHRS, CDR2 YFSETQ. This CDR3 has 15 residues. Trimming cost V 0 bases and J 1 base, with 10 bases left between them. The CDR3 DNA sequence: TGCGCCAGCAGCTTGGGGCCAACAAGGAACACTGAAGCTTTCTTT. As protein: CASSLGPTRNTEAFF.

In DNA, the CDR3 is TGTGCCAGCAGCGTAGACGGGAGCTCTGGAAACACCATATATTTT. Its translation is CASSVDGSSGNTIYF. This chain links TRBV9 with TRBJ1-3; no firm D call. V was pared by 0 bases and J by 0 bases, with 7 bases between. Per the germline V gene, CDR1 is SGDLS and CDR2 is YYNGEE. The CDR3 spans 15 residues. Variable domain in full (rest from reference TRBV9 and TRBJ1-3): DSGVTQTPKHLITATGQRVTLRCSPRSGDLSVYWYQQSLDQGLQFLIQYYNGEERAKGNILERFSAQQFPDLHSELNLSSLELGDSALYFCASSVDGSSGNTIYFGEGSWLTVV.

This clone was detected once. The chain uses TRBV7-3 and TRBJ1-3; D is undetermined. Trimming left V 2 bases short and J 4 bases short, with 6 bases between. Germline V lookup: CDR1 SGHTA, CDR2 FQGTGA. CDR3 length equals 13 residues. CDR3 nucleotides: TGTGCCAGCAGCTTACAATCCGGAAACACCATATATTTT. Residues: CASSLQSGNTIYF.

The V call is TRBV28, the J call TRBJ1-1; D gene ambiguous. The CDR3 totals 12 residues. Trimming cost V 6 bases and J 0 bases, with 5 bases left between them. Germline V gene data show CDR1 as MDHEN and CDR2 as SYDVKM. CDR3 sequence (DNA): TGTGCCAGCAGAGAGATGAACACTGAAGCTTTCTTT. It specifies CASREMNTEAFF.

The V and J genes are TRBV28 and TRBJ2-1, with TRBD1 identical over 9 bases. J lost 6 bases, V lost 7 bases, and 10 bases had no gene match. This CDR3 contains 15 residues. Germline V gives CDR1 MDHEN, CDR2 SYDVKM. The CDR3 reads CASKGQGSLGNEQFF. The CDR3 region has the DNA TGTGCCAGCAAAGGACAGGGGTCTTTAGGCAATGAGCAGTTCTTC.